Sequencing of this TCR beta chain was carried out in a study of T-cell reconstitution after alpha-beta-depleted transplantation in children. Whole-study findings and limits: Alpha-beta T cells about two months after transplant reportedly derived from several hundred expanded graft clones. Diversity of TCRbeta at day 60 was high in some patients, arising from surviving recipient T cells and thymic progenitors. Most T-cell counts and diversity one year after the transplant came from T cells that were newly produced.

This clonotype was observed a few times. Its antigen is as yet unknown. The germline CDR1 and CDR2 sequences are SGHDN and FVKESK. The CDR3 contains 14 residues. Trimming left V 1 base short and J 8 bases short, with 12 bases between. Unique molecular identifiers were incorporated when the TCRbeta library was constructed. Each CDR3 protein is one row after TCRdb ran MiXCR on the PCR reads. This table has roughly 200,000 distinct CDR3 sequences, around 7.7% appearing once. The V gene is TRBV14, the J gene TRBJ2-4; the D is unclear. Sequenced here: PBMCs, mostly from graft donor cells, sampled 360 days after TCRalphabeta/CD19-depleted stem cell transplant. The TCR originated in a male patient aged 2-15 years who had a stem cell transplant for acute myeloid leukemia, so the T cells may come from the graft donor. This CDR3 reads CASSQVQTSDIQYF. In DNA, the CDR3 is TGTGCCAGCAGCCAAGTTCAGACATCTGACATTCAGTACTTC.